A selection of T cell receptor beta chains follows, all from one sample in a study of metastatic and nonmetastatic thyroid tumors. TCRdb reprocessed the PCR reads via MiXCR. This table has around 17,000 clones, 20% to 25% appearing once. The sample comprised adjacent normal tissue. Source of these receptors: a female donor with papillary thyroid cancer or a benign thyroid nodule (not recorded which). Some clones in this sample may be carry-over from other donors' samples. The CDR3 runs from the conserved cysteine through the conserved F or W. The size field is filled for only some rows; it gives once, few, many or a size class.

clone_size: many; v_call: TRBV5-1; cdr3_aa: CASSLGSGANYEQYF
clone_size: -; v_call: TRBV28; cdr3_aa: CASSTQAGTGVDEQYF
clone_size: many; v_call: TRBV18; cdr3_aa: CASSPRGREEQFF
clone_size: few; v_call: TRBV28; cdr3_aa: CASSGRLAGGYPGANVLTF
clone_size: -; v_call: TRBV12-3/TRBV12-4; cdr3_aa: CASSPSGSANSPLHF
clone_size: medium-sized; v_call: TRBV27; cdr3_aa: CASRPGLTTYNEQFF
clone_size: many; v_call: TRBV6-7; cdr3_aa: CASSTDAGLAGGPSRTDTQYF
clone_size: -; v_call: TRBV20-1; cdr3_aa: CSARDSTGLGETHYF
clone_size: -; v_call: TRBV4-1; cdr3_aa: CASSQDGDNTGELFF
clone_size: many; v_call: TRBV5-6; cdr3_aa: CASSLTGPEQYF
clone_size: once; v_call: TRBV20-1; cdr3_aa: CSLGRNTEAFF
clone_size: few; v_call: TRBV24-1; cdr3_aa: CAPDSLIPPSNYGYTF
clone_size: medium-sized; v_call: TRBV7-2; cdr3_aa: CASSSSGRVAGELFF
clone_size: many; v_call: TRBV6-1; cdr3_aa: CASSEANTGELFF
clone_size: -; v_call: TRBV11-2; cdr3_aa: CASSLSQGVCSEQFF
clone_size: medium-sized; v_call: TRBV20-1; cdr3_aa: CSARDGARGYGYTF
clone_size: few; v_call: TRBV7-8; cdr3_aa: CASSIREAQSRANEQYF
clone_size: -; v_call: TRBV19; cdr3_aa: CASSPPGFTEKLFF
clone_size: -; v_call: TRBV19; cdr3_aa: CASAGLAGAEQYF
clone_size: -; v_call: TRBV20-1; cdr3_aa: CSAVSSGYSYNEQFF
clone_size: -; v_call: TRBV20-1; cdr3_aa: CSASAQTAGGPQHF
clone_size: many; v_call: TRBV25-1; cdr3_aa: CASSTKHAGTSGKRGADTQYF
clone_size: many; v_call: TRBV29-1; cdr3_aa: CSVEIPPKGRDEGLYKQYF
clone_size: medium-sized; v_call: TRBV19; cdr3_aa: CASSISDRGGNEQFF
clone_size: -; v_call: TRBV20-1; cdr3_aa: CSALPGGNTEAFF
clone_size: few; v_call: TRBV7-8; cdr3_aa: CASSQGQGHPNYGYTF
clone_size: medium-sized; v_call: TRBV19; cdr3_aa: CASSIGDGIGGEQYF
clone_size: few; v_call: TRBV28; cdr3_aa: CASSSRASGSYNEQFF
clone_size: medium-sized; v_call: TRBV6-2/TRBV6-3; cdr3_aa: CASSDPTGELFF
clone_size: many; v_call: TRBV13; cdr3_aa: CASSTHVYGYTF
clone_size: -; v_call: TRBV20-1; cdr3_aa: CSARSILEGIGNGYTF
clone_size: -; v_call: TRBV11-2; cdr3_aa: CASSLGTGAARNGYTF
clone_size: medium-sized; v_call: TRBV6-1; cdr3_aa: CASKDPRTVEEQYF
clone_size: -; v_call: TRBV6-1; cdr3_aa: CASSDYRNEQFF
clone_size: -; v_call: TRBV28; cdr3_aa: CASSQDLSYQETQYF
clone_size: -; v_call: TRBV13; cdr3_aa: CASSLGGRSSYEQYF
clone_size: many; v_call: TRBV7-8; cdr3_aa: CASSLRLAGGQSSYEQYF
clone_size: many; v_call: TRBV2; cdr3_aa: CASSDRQVNEQFF
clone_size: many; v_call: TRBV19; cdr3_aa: CASSLRGRSRTDTQYF
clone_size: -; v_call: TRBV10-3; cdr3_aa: CAISWDTHSYNEQFF
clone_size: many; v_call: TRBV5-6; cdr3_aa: CASSLAGRIDEAFF
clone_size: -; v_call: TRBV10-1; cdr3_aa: CASRPTEGGDGTTDGFEQFF
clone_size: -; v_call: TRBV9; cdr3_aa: CASSVWVMNTEAFF
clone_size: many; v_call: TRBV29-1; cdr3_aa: CSVVRLAGSFDNEQFF
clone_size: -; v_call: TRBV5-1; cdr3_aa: CASSPTIVQETQYF
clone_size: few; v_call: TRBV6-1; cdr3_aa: CASSKAGVGNSPLHF
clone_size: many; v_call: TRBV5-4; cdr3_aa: CASSTGTVPYEQYF
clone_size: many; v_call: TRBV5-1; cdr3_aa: CASSLRAGGTSPNEQFF
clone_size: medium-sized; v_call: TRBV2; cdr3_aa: CASTGVGGYTF
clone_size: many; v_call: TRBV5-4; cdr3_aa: CASSSVGATGTANTGELFF
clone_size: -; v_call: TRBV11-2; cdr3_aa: CASTDSGRLSTDTQYF
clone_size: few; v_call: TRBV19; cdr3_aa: CAREETAAGTDTQYF
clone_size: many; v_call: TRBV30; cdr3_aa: CAWSVGGVDTQYF
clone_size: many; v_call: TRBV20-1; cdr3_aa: CSASHGQGDYGYTF
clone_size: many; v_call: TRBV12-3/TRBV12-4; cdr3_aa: CASSRVVETQYF